This TCR beta chain was documented in a study of T-cell reconstitution after alpha-beta-depleted transplantation in children. This sample's TCRbeta library carried unique molecular identifier barcodes. TCRdb ran MiXCR on the PCR reads and lists one entry per CDR3 protein. The repertoire holds a few hundred thousand distinct CDR3 sequences, with approximately 13% as singletons. This clonotype has a handful of counts. V shed 5 bases and J 0 bases; nucleotides not matched to a gene: 14. CDR3 length: 18 amino acids. Sequenced material: PBMCs from the stem cell graft donor, taken from the stem cell graft. This clonotype originated in a human donor who donated a stem cell graft to a child with combined immunodeficiency. The rearrangement joins TRBV12-3 or TRBV12-4 to TRBJ2-5; 8 bases map to TRBD1. CDR3 sequence (DNA): TGTGCCAGCAGTCATGGGACAGGCAAGTCCTTTTACCAAGAGACCCAGTACTTC. It specifies CASSHGTGKSFYQETQYF.